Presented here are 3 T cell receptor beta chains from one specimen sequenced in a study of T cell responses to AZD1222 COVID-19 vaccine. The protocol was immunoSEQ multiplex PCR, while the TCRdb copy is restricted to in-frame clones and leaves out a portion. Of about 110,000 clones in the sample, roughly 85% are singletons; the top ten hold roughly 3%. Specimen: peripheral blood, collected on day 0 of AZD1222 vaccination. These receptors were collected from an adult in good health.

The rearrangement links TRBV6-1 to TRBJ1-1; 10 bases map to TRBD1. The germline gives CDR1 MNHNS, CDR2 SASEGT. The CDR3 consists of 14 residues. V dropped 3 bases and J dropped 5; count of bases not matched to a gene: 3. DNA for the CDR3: TGTGCCAGCAGTGAGACAGGGGGCGGTACTGAAGCTTTCTTT. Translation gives CASSETGGGTEAFF.

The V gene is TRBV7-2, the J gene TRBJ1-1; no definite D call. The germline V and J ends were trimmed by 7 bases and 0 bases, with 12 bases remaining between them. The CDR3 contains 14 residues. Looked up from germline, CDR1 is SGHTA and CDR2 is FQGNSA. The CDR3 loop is CASTLIQVNTEAFF. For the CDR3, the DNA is TGTGCCAGCACCCTAATTCAGGTGAACACTGAAGCTTTCTTT.

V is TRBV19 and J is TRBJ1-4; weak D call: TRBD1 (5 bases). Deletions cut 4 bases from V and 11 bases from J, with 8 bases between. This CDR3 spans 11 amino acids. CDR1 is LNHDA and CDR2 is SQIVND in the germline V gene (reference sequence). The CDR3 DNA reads TGTGCCAGTAGTAGCCGGGACAAACTGTTTTTT. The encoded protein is CASSSRDKLFF.